These 13 T cell receptor beta chains were all obtained from the same sample, sequenced in a study of glioma-infiltrating T cells. Using RNA template, CDR3s of TCR alpha and beta were amplified with iRepertoire arm-PCR. TCRdb called the multiplex PCR reads again in MiXCR, with one record for every CDR3 protein. The sample includes fewer than 7,500 distinct CDR3 sequences, roughly 42% of them seen just once. Sequencing was done on a sample of glioma tissue, nonneoplastic brain tissue, or PBMCs (not recorded which). Receptor source: a human donor with low-grade glioma or glioblastoma, undergoing nonglioma brain surgery, or in good health (not recorded which).

The chain joins TRBV15 to TRBJ2-1; D is possibly TRBD2 (5 bases). CDR3 length: 15 residues. Per the germline V gene, CDR1 is LNHNV and CDR2 is YYDKDF (reference sequence). V gave up 3 bases and J gave up 10 bases, with 19 bases separating them. DNA of the CDR3: TGTGCCACCAGCAGCCGGGCTAGCTCCGTCGGCGAGCAGTTCTTC. Protein: CATSSRASSVGEQFF.

The genes are TRBV7-2 and TRBJ1-1; tentative D call: TRBD1 (5 bases). The CDR3 contains 15 residues. Germline assignment: CDR1 SGHTA and CDR2 FQGNSA. V was trimmed by 1 base and J by 4 bases, leaving 13 bases between them. CDR3 in DNA: TGTGCCAGCAGCTTAGTGCAGGGAGGGTCCACTGAAGCTTTCTTT. Amino acids: CASSLVQGGSTEAFF. The entire variable domain, with the rest obtained from reference TRBV7-2 and TRBJ1-1, is as follows: GAGVSQSPSNKVTEKGKDVELRCDPISGHTALYWYRQSLGQGLEFLIYFQGNSAPDKSGLPSDRFSAERTGGSVSTLTIQRTQQEDSAVYLCASSLVQGGSTEAFFGQGTRLTVV.

The rearrangement joins TRBV20-1 to TRBJ1-1; 7 positions agree with TRBD1. The junction had 6 bases not matched to a gene; V was cut back by 5 bases and J by 0 bases. CDR1 is DFQATT, CDR2 SNEGSKA, per germline (reference sequence). This CDR3 spans 14 amino acids. The CDR3 DNA is TGCAGTGCTTTCTTACAGGGGTTGAACACTGAAGCTTTCTTT. It yields the protein CSAFLQGLNTEAFF.

Only one count was recorded for this clonotype. The chain is built from TRBV6-9 and TRBJ1-1, with D hard to call. Trimming removed 3 bases at V and 1 base at J, with 3 bases between. The CDR3 extends over 12 amino acids. Germline assignment: CDR1 MNHGY and CDR2 SVAAGI. CDR3 protein: CASSYQNTEAFF. The CDR3 coding sequence is TGTGCCAGCAGTTACCAGAACACTGAAGCTTTCTTT.

This clonotype counts as medium-sized. This chain connects TRBV20-1 to TRBJ2-1; D remains unclear. Germline-derived CDR1 and CDR2 are DFQATT and SNEGSKA (reference sequence). The CDR3 contains 15 residues. Trimming stripped 0 bases from V and 2 bases from J, with 11 bases between. The CDR3 DNA reads as TGCAGTGCTAGAGATCCCGCCCATGCCTACAATGAGCAGTTCTTC. Translation: CSARDPAHAYNEQFF.

This clonotype is classed as medium-sized. This rearrangement joins TRBV7-8 to TRBJ2-1; 9 nucleotides match TRBD2. The germline V gene encodes CDR1 SGHVS and CDR2 FQNEAQ. This CDR3 region has 18 residues. Trimming at V came to 1 base and at J to 3 bases, leaving 10 bases not matched to a gene. The CDR3 loop reads CASSLEGGRAAGYNEQFF. CDR3 nucleotides: TGTGCCAGCAGCTTAGAGGGCGGGAGGGCTGCAGGCTACAATGAGCAGTTCTTC.

This clonotype is labeled as medium-sized. This rearrangement joins TRBV20-1 to TRBJ2-5, with 11 bases that match TRBD2. V dropped 3 bases and J dropped 5; count of bases not matched to a gene: 5. Germline V gives CDR1 DFQATT, CDR2 SNEGSKA (reference sequence). CDR3 length: 14 residues. The CDR3 region has the DNA TGCAGTGCTAGGGAACTAGCGGGAGTTGAGACCCAGTACTTC. This encodes CSARELAGVETQYF.

At least ten counts were recorded for this clonotype. V and J are TRBV29-1 and TRBJ2-4; D tentatively reads TRBD1 or TRBD2 (6 bases each). V lost 4 bases and J lost 7, with 14 bases in between. Germline loops: CDR1 SQVTM, CDR2 ANQGSEA. The CDR3 extends over 13 amino acids. The CDR3 is CSVGELGGNIQYF. CDR3 DNA sequence: TGCAGCGTTGGGGAGCTCGGGGGCAACATTCAGTACTTC. The full variable domain, with the rest looked up from reference TRBV29-1 and TRBJ2-4, is SAVISQKPSRDICQRGTSLTIQCQVDSQVTMMFWYRQQPGQSLTLIATANQGSEATYESGFVIDKFPISRPNLTFSTLTVSNMSPEDSSIYLCSVGELGGNIQYFGAGTRLSVL.

As concerns this clonotype: A much larger clone sits a single nucleotide away, making a read error possible. The chain joins TRBV4-3 to TRBJ2-1, with 9 bases matching TRBD1. Germline values: CDR1 LGHNA, CDR2 YSLEER. J lost 10 bases, V lost 3 bases, and 7 bases had no gene match. The CDR3 extends over 14 amino acids. The CDR3 is CASSQTTGGREQFF. The CDR3 DNA sequence: TGCGCCAGCAGCCAGACTACAGGGGGCAGGGAGCAGTTCTTC.

Notes on this clonotype: At one end, the junction sequence differs from germline, possibly due to a read error. The chain links TRBV12-3 or TRBV12-4 to TRBJ2-2; a possible D gene is TRBD1 (6 bases). There are 15 residues in the CDR3. The CDR3 sequence: CAGRTSTGNTGELIF. CDR3 bases: TGTGCCGGCAGGACATCCACAGGGAACACCGGGGAGCTGATTTTT.

This clonotype appeared many times. This chain joins TRBV5-8 and TRBJ1-1; D perhaps matches TRBD1 (5 bases). CDR1 and CDR2 from the germline V gene are SGHTS and YDEGEE. V was shortened by 4 bases and J by 1 base, with 8 bases between the two germline ends. The CDR3 has 13 residues. The CDR3 here is CASSGGQNTEAFF. CDR3 bases: TGTGCCAGCAGCGGCGGACAGAACACTGAAGCTTTCTTT. Drawing the rest from reference TRBV5-8 and TRBJ1-1, the complete variable domain is EAGVTQSPTHLIKTRGQQATLRCSPISGHTSVYWYQQALGLGLQFLLWYDEGEERNRGNFPPRFSGRQFPNYSSELNVNALELEDSALYLCASSGGQNTEAFFGQGTRLTVV.

This clonotype is classed as hyperexpanded (1% or more). The chain recombines TRBV20-1 with TRBJ1-1; D is unclear. The CDR3 loop spans 13 amino acids. V was pared by 2 bases and J by 4 bases, with 11 bases between. Germline values: CDR1 DFQATT, CDR2 SNEGSKA (reference sequence). The CDR3 spells CSARWGMGTEAFF. The DNA of the CDR3 is TGCAGTGCTAGATGGGGAATGGGCACTGAAGCTTTCTTT.

At least ten counts were recorded for this clonotype. This sequence joins TRBV12-3 or TRBV12-4 and TRBJ2-1; D not resolved. The CDR3 is made up of 13 amino acids. V lost 1 base and J lost 1, with 2 bases in between. The CDR3 region is CASSLVSYNEQFF. CDR3 nucleotides: TGTGCCAGCAGTTTAGTTTCCTACAATGAGCAGTTCTTC.